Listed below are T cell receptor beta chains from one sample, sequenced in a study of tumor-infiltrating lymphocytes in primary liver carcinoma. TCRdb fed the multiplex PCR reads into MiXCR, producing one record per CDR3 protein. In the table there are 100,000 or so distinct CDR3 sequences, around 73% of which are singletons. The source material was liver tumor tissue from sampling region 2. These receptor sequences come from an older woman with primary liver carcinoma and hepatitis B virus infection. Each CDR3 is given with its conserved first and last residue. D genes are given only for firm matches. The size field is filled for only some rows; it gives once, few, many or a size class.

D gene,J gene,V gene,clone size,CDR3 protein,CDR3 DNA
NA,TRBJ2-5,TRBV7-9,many,CAGAVGRETQYF,TGTGCAGGGGCGGTTGGACGGGAGACCCAGTACTTC
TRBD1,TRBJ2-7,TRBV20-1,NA,CSARDRGQGTHEQYF,TGCAGTGCTAGAGATCGAGGACAGGGAACCCACGAGCAGTACTTC
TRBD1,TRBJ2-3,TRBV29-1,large,CSVADRERVYF,TGCAGCGTGGCGGACAGGGAGAGAGTGTATTTT
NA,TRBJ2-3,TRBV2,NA,CASRTYSSSRDTQYF,TGTGCCAGCAGAACTTACAGTTCCTCGAGGGATACGCAGTATTTT
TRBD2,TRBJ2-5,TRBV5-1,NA,CASSLRTSGIQETQYF,TGCGCCAGCAGCTTGAGGACTAGCGGTATCCAAGAGACCCAGTACTTC
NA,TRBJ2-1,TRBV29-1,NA,CSVHQTGWYNGQFF,TGCAGCGTTCATCAGACGGGGTGGTACAATGGGCAGTTCTTC
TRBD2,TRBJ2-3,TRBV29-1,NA,CIATSGLGDMQYF,TGCATCGCCACTAGCGGGTTGGGGGATATGCAGTATTTT
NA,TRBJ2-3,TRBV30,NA,CDWSGSLGPQYF,TGTGACTGGAGCGGTTCACTAGGGCCGCAGTATTTT
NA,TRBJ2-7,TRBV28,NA,CASSAPGHSYEQYF,TGTGCCAGCAGTGCCCCGGGACACAGCTACGAGCAGTACTTC
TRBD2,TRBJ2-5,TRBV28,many,CASSGPGGAQETQYF,TGTGCCAGCAGTGGCCCGGGAGGCGCCCAAGAGACCCAGTACTTC
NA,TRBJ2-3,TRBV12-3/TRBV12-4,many,CAIQNGTYRTDTQYF,TGTGCCATCCAGAATGGGACATATCGCACAGATACGCAGTATTTT
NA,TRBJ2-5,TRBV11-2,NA,CVGSLESKGTQYF,TGTGTCGGCAGCTTAGAATCCAAGGGGACGCAGTACTTC
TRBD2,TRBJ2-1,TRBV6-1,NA,CVTKAGDSYSEQFF,TGTGTCACCAAAGCGGGGGACTCCTACAGTGAGCAGTTCTTC
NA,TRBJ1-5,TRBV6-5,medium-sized,CASSYAGLGQPQHF,TGTGCCAGCAGTTACGCGGGGCTGGGTCAGCCCCAGCATTTT
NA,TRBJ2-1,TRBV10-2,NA,CASSGLTEYNEQFF,TGCGCCAGCAGTGGCCTGACGGAATACAATGAGCAGTTCTTC
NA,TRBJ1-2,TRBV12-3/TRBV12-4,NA,CATSERGGRPTTNVGYTF,TGTGCCACCAGTGAAAGGGGGGGGCGCCCCACAACTAACGTAGGCTACACTTTC
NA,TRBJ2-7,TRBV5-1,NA,CASSLGGAWYEQYF,TGCGCCAGCAGCCTTGGGGGAGCGTGGTACGAGCAGTACTTC
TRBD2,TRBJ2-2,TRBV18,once,CASPVTSARELFF,TGTGCCAGCCCAGTCACTAGCGCCCGGGAGCTGTTTTTT
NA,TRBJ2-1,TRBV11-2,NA,CANSLERTNNEQSF,TGTGCCAACAGCTTAGAACGGACGAATAATGAGCAGTCCTTC
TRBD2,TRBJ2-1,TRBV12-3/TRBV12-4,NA,CACSFLAGDSGEQFF,TGTGCCTGCAGTTTTTTGGCGGGGGACTCCGGTGAGCAGTTCTTC
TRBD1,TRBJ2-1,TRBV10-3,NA,CVIRTGGVTGYKEQFF,TGTGTCATCAGGACAGGGGGAGTCACGGGCTACAAAGAGCAGTTCTTC
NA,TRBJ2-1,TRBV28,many,CATLGQLRPFF,TGTGCCACCTTGGGGCAGTTACGGCCGTTCTTC
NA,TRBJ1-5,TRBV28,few,CASTHQPDQPQHF,TGTGCCAGCACCCACCAGCCGGATCAGCCCCAGCATTTT
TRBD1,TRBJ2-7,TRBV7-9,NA,CARSPNRGRSDEQYF,TGTGCCAGAAGCCCTAACAGGGGGCGCTCGGACGAGCAGTACTTC
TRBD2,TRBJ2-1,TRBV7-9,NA,CVSSSSGTSPIEQFF,TGTGTCAGCAGCTCCTCCGGGACTAGCCCCATTGAGCAGTTCTTC
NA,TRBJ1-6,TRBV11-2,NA,CANSLDPRFPNSSLHF,TGTGCCAACAGCTTAGATCCTCGGTTTCCTAATTCGTCCCTCCACTTT
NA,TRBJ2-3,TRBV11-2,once,CASSMRRRNTQYF,TGCGCCAGCAGCATGCGACGGAGGAATACGCAGTATTTT
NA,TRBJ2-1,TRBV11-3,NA,CVSSLLRGRISYNEQFF,TGTGTCAGCAGCTTGTTAAGGGGTCGTATATCCTACAATGAGCAGTTCTTC
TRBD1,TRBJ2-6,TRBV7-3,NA,CASSLTVQGASGANVMTF,TGTGCCAGCAGCTTAACGGTCCAGGGGGCAAGTGGGGCCAACGTCATGACTTTC
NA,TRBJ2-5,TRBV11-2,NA,CAISSEGGVWGAMTHYF,TGTGCCATCAGCTCTGAAGGGGGTGTCTGGGGGGCAATGACCCATTACTTC
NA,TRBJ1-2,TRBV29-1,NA,CSVYVNYGYIF,TGCAGCGTGTACGTTAACTATGGCTACATCTTC
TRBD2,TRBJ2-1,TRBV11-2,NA,CVSSLGGLDYNGQFF,TGTGTCAGCAGCTTAGGGGGACTAGACTACAATGGTCAGTTCTTC
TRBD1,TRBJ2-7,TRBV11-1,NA,CASSSTGTGDAEQYF,TGTGCCAGCAGCTCCACCGGGACAGGGGATGCTGAGCAGTACTTC
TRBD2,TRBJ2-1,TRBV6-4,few,CASSELSSGSNEQFF,TGTGCCAGCAGTGAGCTGTCTAGCGGGAGCAATGAGCAGTTCTTC
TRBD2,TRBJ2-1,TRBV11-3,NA,CASSLGTSEKLEQSF,TGCGCCAGCAGCTTAGGAACTAGCGAGAAGCTTGAGCAGTCCTTC
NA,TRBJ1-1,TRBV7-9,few,CASSSDNFEGAFF,TGTGCCAGCAGCTCGGACAACTTTGAAGGAGCTTTCTTT
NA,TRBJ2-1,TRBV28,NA,CASGGGQGAYNEQFF,TGTGCCAGCGGCGGGGGGCAGGGGGCCTACAATGAGCAGTTCTTC
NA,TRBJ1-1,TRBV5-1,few,CASARTSLNTEAFF,TGCGCCAGCGCACGGACAAGCCTGAACACTGAAGCTTTCTTT
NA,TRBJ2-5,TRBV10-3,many,CAISELKSETQYF,TGTGCCATCAGTGAACTAAAGAGCGAGACCCAGTACTTC
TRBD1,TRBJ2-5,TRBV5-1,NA,CASSPRQGVTQYF,TGCGCCAGCAGCCCAAGACAGGGAGTGACCCAGTACTTC
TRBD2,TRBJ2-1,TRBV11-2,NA,CTCSWTSGAEQFF,TGTACCTGCAGCTGGACTAGCGGGGCAGAACAGTTCTTC
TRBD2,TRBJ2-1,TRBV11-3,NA,CASGLGTSGKLELFF,TGTGCCAGCGGCTTAGGAACTAGCGGGAAGCTTGAGCTATTCTTC
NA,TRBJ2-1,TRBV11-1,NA,CASSRIRSGTYNEQFF,TGTGCCAGCAGCCGCATTAGATCAGGCACCTACAATGAGCAGTTCTTC
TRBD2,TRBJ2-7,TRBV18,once,CASSPRTSGFAEQYF,TGTGCCAGCTCACCCCGGACTAGCGGGTTTGCGGAGCAGTACTTC
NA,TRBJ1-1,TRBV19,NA,CVIRDRRGGNTEAFF,TGTGTCATCCGGGATAGGAGAGGTGGGAACACTGAAGCTTTCTTT
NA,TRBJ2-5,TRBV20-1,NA,CSARTAQETRYF,TGCAGTGCCAGGACGGCTCAAGAGACCCGGTACTTC
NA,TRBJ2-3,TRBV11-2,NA,CGSSFGTPPGDTQYF,TGTGGCAGTAGCTTTGGGACACCCCCGGGGGATACGCAGTATTTT
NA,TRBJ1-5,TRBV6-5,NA,CASGAGDQSQHF,TGTGCCAGCGGGGCAGGGGATCAATCCCAGCATTTT
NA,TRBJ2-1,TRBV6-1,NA,CASIGTLHGTSYNEQFF,TGTGCCAGCATTGGTACCCTTCATGGGACCTCCTACAATGAGCAGTTCTTC
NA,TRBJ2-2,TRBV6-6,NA,CTSSLTGNTGELFF,TGTACCAGCAGTCTGACAGGCAACACCGGGGAGTTGTTTTTT
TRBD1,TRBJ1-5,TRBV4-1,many,CASSLEQGWQPQHF,TGCGCCAGCAGTCTAGAACAGGGGTGGCAGCCCCAGCATTTT
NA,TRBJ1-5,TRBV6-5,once,CTSSYAGLGQPQHF,TGTACCAGCAGTTATGCGGGGCTGGGTCAGCCCCAGCATTTT
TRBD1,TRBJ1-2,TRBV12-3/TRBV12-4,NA,CASSSLTGFLGYIF,TGTGCCAGCAGTTCGCTGACAGGGTTCCTTGGCTACATATTC
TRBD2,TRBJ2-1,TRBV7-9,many,CASSLFGRGDNEQFF,TGTGCCAGCAGCTTATTCGGGAGGGGCGACAATGAGCAGTTCTTC
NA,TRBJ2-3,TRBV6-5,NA,CASVGSSSTGTQYF,TGTGCCAGCGTTGGGAGTTCAAGCACAGGTACGCAGTATTTT
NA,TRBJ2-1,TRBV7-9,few,CASSLVSTFRAYNEQFF,TGTGCCAGCAGCTTAGTTAGTACTTTTAGGGCCTACAATGAGCAGTTCTTC